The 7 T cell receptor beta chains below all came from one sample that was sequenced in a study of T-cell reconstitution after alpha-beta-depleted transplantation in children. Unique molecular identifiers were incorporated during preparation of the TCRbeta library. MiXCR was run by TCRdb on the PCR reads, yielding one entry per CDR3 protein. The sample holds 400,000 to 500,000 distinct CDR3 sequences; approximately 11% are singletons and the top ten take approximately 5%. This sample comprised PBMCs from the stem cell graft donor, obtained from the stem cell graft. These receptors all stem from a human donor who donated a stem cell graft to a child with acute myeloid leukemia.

CDR3 sequence reads: CASTPGGVTPSGANVLTF. CDR3 sequence (DNA): TGTGCCAGTACCCCTGGGGGCGTAACCCCCTCTGGGGCCAACGTCCTGACTTTC. The chain employs TRBV19 and TRBJ2-6, with D perhaps matching TRBD1 (6 bases). Trimming removed 7 bases at V and 0 bases at J, with 19 bases between. Per germline, CDR1 LNHDA and CDR2 SQIVND (reference sequence). This CDR3 spans 18 amino acids.

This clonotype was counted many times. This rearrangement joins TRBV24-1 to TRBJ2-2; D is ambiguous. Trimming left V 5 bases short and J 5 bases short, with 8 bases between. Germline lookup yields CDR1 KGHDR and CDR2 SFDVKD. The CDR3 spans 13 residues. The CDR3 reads CATSGQRTGELFF. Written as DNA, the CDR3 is TGTGCCACCAGTGGGCAGAGAACCGGGGAGCTGTTTTTT.

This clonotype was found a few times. CDR3 nucleotide sequence: TGCAGTCTGCGGGACGGAACTGAAAAACTGTTTTTT. It is translated as CSLRDGTEKLFF. J is TRBJ1-4 and V is TRBV20-1, with D possibly being TRBD1 (5 bases). The CDR3 length is 12 residues. The V end was cut by 8 bases, the J end by 7 bases, with 14 bases between. Per the germline V gene, CDR1 is DFQATT and CDR2 is SNEGSKA (reference sequence).

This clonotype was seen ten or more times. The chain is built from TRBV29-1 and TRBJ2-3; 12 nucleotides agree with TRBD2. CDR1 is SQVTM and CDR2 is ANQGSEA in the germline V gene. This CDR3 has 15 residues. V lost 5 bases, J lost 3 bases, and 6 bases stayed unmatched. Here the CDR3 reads CSVQGLAGRTDTQYF. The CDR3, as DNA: TGCAGCGTTCAAGGACTAGCGGGAAGGACAGATACGCAGTATTTT.

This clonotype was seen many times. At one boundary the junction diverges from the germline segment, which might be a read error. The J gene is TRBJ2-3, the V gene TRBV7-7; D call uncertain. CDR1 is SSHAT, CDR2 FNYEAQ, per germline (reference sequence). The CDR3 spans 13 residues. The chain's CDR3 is CASSSSRTDTQYF. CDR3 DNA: TGTGCTAGCAGTTCCAGCCGCACAGATACGCAGTATTTT.

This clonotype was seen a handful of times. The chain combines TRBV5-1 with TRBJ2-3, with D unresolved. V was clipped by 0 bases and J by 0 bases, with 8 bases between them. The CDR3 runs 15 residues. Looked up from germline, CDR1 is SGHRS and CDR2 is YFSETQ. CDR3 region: CASSLGEPSTDTQYF. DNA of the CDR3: TGCGCCAGCAGCTTGGGCGAGCCTAGCACAGATACGCAGTATTTT. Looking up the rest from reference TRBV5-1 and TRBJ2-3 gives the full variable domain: KAGVTQTPRYLIKTRGQQVTLSCSPISGHRSVSWYQQTPGQGLQFLFEYFSETQRNKGNFPGRFSGRQFSNSRSEMNVSTLELGDSALYLCASSLGEPSTDTQYFGPGTRLTVL.

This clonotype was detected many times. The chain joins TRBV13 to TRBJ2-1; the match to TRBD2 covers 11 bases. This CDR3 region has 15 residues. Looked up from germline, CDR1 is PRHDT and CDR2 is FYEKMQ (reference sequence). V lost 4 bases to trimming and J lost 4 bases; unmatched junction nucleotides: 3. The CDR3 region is CASSSRLAGYNEQFF. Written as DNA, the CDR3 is TGTGCCAGCAGCTCGAGACTAGCGGGGTACAATGAGCAGTTCTTC.